This TCR beta chain was recorded in a study of CD8+CD57+ T cells in acquired aplastic anemia. Overall study context: The DNA of sorted CD4+ and CD8+ cells averaged 3.2 ug. Healthy donor CD4+ samples were sequenced to a depth that averaged approximately 9.9 million reads.

Notes on the study in general: Researchers reported that CD8+ Simpson's diversity was not significantly different in patients versus controls. In common between the patients and the controls were approximately 28 CD8+ CDR3 sequences.

On this clonotype: Its target is not known.

Profiling that covered TCR beta VDJ and CDR3 relied on genomic DNA as its template. One entry per CDR3 protein results from TCRdb running MiXCR on the reads. The sample shows approximately 81,000 distinct CDR3 sequences, approximately 46% of them seen only once. Germline V gene sequence: CDR1 SGDLS, CDR2 YYNGEE. The CDR3 consists of 16 residues. V lost 2 bases and J 0 bases, leaving 12 bases between the germline ends. The sequence derives from a human donor in good health, serving as a control. The specimen was sorted CD4+, CD8+, or CD8+CD57+ T cells (not recorded which) from PBMCs. The genes are TRBV9 and TRBJ2-1; D possibly corresponds to TRBD2 (6 bases). The CDR3 region is CASSVGGRSSYNEQFF. For the CDR3, the DNA is TGTGCCAGCAGCGTGGGAGGCAGGAGCTCCTACAATGAGCAGTTCTTC.